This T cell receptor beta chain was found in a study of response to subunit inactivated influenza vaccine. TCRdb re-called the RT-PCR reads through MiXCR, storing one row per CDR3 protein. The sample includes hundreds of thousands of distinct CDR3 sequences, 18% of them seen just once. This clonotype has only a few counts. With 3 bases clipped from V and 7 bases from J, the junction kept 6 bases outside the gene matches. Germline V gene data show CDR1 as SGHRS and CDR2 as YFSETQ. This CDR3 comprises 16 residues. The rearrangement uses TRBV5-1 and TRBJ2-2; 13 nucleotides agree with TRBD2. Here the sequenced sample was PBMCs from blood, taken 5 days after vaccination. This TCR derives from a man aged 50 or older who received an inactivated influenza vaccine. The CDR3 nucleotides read TGCGCCAGCAGCTCCACCGGGACTAGCGGGATCGGGGAGCTGTTTTTT. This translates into CASSSTGTSGIGELFF.